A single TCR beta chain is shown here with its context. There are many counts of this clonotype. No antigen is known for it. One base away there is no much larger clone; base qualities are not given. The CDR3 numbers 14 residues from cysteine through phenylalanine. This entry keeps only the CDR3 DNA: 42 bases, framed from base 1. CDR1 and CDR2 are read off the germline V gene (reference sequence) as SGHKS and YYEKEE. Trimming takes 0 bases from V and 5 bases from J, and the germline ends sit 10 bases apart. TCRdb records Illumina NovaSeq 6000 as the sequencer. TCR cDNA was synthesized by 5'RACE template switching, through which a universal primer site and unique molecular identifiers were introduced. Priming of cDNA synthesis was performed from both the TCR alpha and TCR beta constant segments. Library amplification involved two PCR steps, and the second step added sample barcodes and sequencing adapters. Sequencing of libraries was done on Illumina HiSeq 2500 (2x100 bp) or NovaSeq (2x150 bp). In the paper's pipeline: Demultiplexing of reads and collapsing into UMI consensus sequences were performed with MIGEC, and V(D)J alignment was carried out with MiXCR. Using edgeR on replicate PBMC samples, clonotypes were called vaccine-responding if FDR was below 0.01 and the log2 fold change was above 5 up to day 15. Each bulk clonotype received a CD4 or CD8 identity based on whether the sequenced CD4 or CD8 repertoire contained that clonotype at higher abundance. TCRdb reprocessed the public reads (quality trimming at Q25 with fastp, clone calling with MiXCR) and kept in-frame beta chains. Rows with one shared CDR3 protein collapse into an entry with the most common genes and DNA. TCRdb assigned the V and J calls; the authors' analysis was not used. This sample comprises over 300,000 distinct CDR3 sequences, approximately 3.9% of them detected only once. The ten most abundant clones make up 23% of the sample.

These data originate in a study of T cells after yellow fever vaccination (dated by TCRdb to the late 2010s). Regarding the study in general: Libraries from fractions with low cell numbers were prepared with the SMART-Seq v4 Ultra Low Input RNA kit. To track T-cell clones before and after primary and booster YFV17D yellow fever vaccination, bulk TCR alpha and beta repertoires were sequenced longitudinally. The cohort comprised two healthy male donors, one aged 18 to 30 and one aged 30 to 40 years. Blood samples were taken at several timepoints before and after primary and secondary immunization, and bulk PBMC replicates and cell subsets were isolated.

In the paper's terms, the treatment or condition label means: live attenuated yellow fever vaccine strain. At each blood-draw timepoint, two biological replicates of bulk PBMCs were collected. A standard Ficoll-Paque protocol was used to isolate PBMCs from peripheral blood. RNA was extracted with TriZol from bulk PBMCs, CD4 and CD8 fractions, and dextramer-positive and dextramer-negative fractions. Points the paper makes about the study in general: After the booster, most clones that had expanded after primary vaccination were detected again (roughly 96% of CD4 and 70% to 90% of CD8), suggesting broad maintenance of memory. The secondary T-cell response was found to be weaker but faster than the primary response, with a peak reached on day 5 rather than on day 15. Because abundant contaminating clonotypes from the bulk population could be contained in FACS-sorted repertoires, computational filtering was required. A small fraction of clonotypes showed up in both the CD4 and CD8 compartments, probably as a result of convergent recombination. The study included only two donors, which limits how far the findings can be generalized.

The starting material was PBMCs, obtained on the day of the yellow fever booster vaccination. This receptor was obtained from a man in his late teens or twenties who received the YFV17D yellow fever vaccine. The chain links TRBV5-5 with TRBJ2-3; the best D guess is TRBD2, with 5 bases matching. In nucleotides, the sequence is TGTGCCAGCAGCTTGGTGCCGGCGGGAGATACGCAGTATTTT. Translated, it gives CASSLVPAGDTQYF.